The rows below give T cell receptor beta chains drawn from one sample of a study of T cell clones after liver transplantation. Assay used: immunoSEQ multiplex PCR; TCRdb lists only in-frame clones, some missing. The table has 70,000 to 80,000 clones, roughly nine tenths seen once. Sample: CD4+ T cells from blood, taken before liver transplant. The receptors were gathered from a human donor who received a liver transplant. CDR3s include the opening cysteine and the closing phenylalanine or tryptophan. Fields, in order: clone size, V gene, J gene, D gene, CDR3 protein, CDR3 DNA. D genes are given only for firm matches. Size values are once, few and many counts, or a class for expanded clones, and some rows have none.

>once|TRBV28|TRBJ1-1|.
CASSPLSTVFAFF
TGTGCCAGCAGTCCGCTGTCGACAGTATTTGCTTTCTTT
>.|TRBV6-1|TRBJ1-1|.
CASSPLGRGNTEAFF
TGTGCCAGCAGTCCCCTGGGGAGGGGGAACACTGAAGCTTTCTTT
>.|TRBV6-1|TRBJ2-7|TRBD2
CASSDISGTSSYEQYF
TGTGCCAGCAGTGATATTAGCGGGACGAGCTCCTACGAGCAGTACTTC
>few|TRBV28|TRBJ2-1|.
CASSLKGKINEQFF
TGTGCCAGCAGTTTAAAGGGCAAGATCAATGAGCAGTTCTTC
>.|TRBV10-3|TRBJ2-7|TRBD2
CATGGSGSTIGYEQYF
TGTGCCACCGGCGGTAGCGGGAGCACTATTGGCTACGAGCAGTACTTC
>.|TRBV28|TRBJ2-7|TRBD2
CAITGTSTYEQYF
TGTGCCATAACAGGGACTAGTACCTACGAGCAGTACTTC
>.|TRBV28|TRBJ1-3|.
CAVWGLSGNTIYF
TGTGCCGTTTGGGGACTCTCCGGAAACACCATATATTTT
>.|TRBV4-1|TRBJ2-2|.
CASSHFTASTANTGELFF
TGCGCCAGCAGCCATTTTACCGCGTCTACCGCGAACACCGGGGAGCTGTTTTTT
>.|TRBV19|TRBJ1-2|.
CASSEEAIFGGYTF
TGTGCCAGTTCCGAGGAGGCAATATTCGGTGGCTACACCTTC
>.|TRBV6-1|TRBJ2-3|TRBD2
CASSDSGSGADTQYF
TGTGCCAGCAGTGATAGCGGGAGTGGGGCAGATACGCAGTATTTT
>.|TRBV2|TRBJ2-3|TRBD2
CASSGFVTSGRGSNTDTQYF
TGTGCCAGCAGTGGTTTCGTGACTAGCGGGAGAGGGAGTAACACAGATACGCAGTATTTT
>.|TRBV2|TRBJ2-3|TRBD1
CASRDRADTQYF
TGTGCCAGCAGGGACAGGGCAGATACGCAGTATTTT
>.|TRBV6-6|TRBJ2-7|.
CASIPSRSTYEQYF
TGTGCCAGCATCCCGTCCCGATCTACCTACGAGCAGTACTTC
>.|TRBV5-1|TRBJ2-2|.
CASMKELNTGELFF
TGCGCCAGCATGAAAGAGTTGAACACCGGGGAGCTGTTTTTT
>.|TRBV6-1|TRBJ2-5|.
CASSEAQAWRGETQYF
TGTGCCAGCAGTGAAGCGCAGGCGTGGAGAGGAGAGACCCAGTACTTC
>once|TRBV11-3|TRBJ2-5|.
CASGQQGSYQETQYF
TGTGCCAGCGGTCAACAGGGTTCGTACCAAGAGACCCAGTACTTC
>once|TRBV5-1|TRBJ2-2|.
CASTGQGAGELFF
TGCGCCAGCACAGGGCAGGGTGCCGGGGAGCTGTTTTTT
>.|TRBV19|TRBJ2-1|.
CASSIKGSSYNEQFF
TGTGCCAGTAGTATAAAGGGGAGCTCCTACAATGAGCAGTTCTTC
>.|TRBV29-1|TRBJ1-2|TRBD1
CSTMGQGFGYTF
TGCAGCACGATGGGACAGGGTTTCGGCTACACCTTC
>.|TRBV18|TRBJ2-2|.
CASSPDRNTGELFF
TGTGCCAGCTCACCAGACAGGAACACCGGGGAGCTGTTTTTT
>.|TRBV9|TRBJ2-1|TRBD2
CASSETSDSYNEQFF
TGTGCCAGCAGCGAAACTAGCGACTCCTACAATGAGCAGTTCTTC
>.|TRBV9|TRBJ1-5|.
CASSGPESYENQPQHF
TGTGCCAGCAGCGGCCCGGAGAGCTACGAGAATCAGCCCCAGCATTTT
>.|TRBV7-8|TRBJ2-3|TRBD2
CASSGTAGGTDTQYF
TGTGCCAGCAGCGGGACGGCGGGGGGCACAGATACGCAGTATTTT
>.|TRBV5-1|TRBJ2-5|TRBD1
CASSSGQLQETQYF
TGCGCCAGCAGCTCGGGACAGCTCCAAGAGACCCAGTACTTC
>.|TRBV7-9|TRBJ2-3|.
CASSPGGGSADTQYF
TGTGCCAGCAGCCCGGGGGGCGGGTCAGCAGATACGCAGTATTTT
>.|TRBV2|TRBJ1-4|.
CASSIEKLFF
TGTGCCAGCAGCATTGAAAAACTGTTTTTT
>.|TRBV2|TRBJ2-7|TRBD1
CASSVGKGASYEQYF
TGTGCCAGCAGTGTTGGAAAGGGGGCATCCTACGAGCAGTACTTC
>once|TRBV23-1|TRBJ2-3|TRBD2
CASSQSKNSGRTDTQYF
TGCGCCAGCAGTCAATCGAAGAACAGCGGGAGGACAGATACGCAGTATTTT
>.|TRBV6-5|TRBJ2-7|TRBD1
CASSSQPRDRAYEQYF
TGTGCCAGCAGTTCTCAACCACGGGACAGGGCCTACGAGCAGTACTTC
>once|TRBV2|TRBJ1-2|.
CASSTNGGVGYTF
TGTGCCAGCAGTACAAACGGAGGGGTCGGCTACACCTTC
>.|TRBV10-3|TRBJ2-5|TRBD1
CATGGQGNWETQYF
TGTGCCACCGGTGGACAGGGTAATTGGGAGACCCAGTACTTC
>.|TRBV4-1|TRBJ2-1|.
CASSHWSGSWEQFF
TGCGCCAGCAGCCACTGGTCGGGGAGCTGGGAGCAGTTCTTC
>once|TRBV5-1|TRBJ2-5|.
CASSRDGDRGIGTQYF
TGCGCCAGCAGCCGTGATGGGGACCGGGGGATAGGGACCCAGTACTTC
>once|TRBV5-1|TRBJ2-1|.
CASSLIGGLNEQFF
TGCGCCAGCAGCTTGATCGGAGGGCTAAATGAGCAGTTCTTC
>.|TRBV5-1|TRBJ2-5|.
CASSTRGETQYF
TGCGCCAGCAGCACACGCGGCGAGACCCAGTACTTC
>.|TRBV7-2|TRBJ2-2|.
CASSPRQGGELFF
TGTGCCAGCAGCCCACGGCAGGGCGGGGAGCTGTTTTTT
>.|TRBV9|TRBJ1-2|.
CASSARVDYGYTF
TGTGCCAGCAGCGCCCGGGTGGACTATGGCTACACCTTC
>.|TRBV19|TRBJ1-4|.
CASSGFRWGDEKLFF
TGTGCCAGTAGTGGTTTCAGGTGGGGGGATGAAAAACTGTTTTTT
>.|TRBV9|TRBJ2-7|TRBD2
CASSVGPGGRDEQYF
TGTGCCAGCAGCGTGGGACCCGGCGGGAGAGACGAGCAGTACTTC
>.|TRBV21-1|TRBJ1-5|.
CASRHRNDQPQHF
TGTGCCAGCAGACACAGAAACGATCAGCCCCAGCATTTT
>.|TRBV13|TRBJ2-3|.
CASSFYLGGSGRTYTDTQYF
TGTGCCAGCAGCTTCTATCTCGGCGGGTCGGGAAGAACCTACACAGATACGCAGTATTTT
>.|TRBV6-1|TRBJ2-7|.
CASSEFYEQYF
TGTGCCAGCAGTGAATTCTACGAGCAGTACTTC
>.|TRBV7-9|TRBJ2-5|.
CASSLTTKETQYF
TGTGCCAGCAGCTTAACAACAAAAGAGACCCAGTACTTC
>.|TRBV19|TRBJ2-7|.
CASSMWQGSYEQYF
TGTGCCAGTAGTATGTGGCAGGGCTCCTACGAGCAGTACTTC
>.|TRBV9|TRBJ2-3|TRBD2
CASSPSAGAADTQYF
TGTGCCAGCAGCCCCTCGGCGGGAGCGGCAGATACGCAGTATTTT
>.|TRBV5-1|TRBJ2-2|.
CASSLGGPTGELFF
TGCGCCAGCAGCCTCGGGGGCCCCACCGGGGAGCTGTTTTTT